This T cell receptor (beta chain) is drawn from a study of CD8 T cells in Susac syndrome. The CDR3 covers 13 residues. Trimming stripped 4 bases from V and 4 bases from J, with 8 bases between. Germline loops: CDR1 SGHRS, CDR2 YFSETQ. With random hexamers, reverse transcription was performed on roughly 0.5 to 1 ug of RNA. TCR beta CDR3 was amplified by immunoSEQ covering 54 Vbeta and 13 Jbeta. TCRdb reprocessed the immunoSEQ multiplex PCR reads via MiXCR and lists one record per CDR3 protein. The profile shows about 64,000 distinct CDR3 sequences, around 96% of them singletons. The sample taken for sequencing was CD8+ T cells from PBMCs. The receptor was derived from a human donor with multiple sclerosis. This chain connects TRBV5-1 to TRBJ1-4; D unresolved. The CDR3 reads CASSIRDNEKLFF. In DNA, the CDR3 is TGCGCCAGCAGCATCCGGGATAATGAAAAACTGTTTTTT.